This record looks at one T cell receptor (beta chain) sequence and its context. The data were taken from a study of blood T cell repertoires in COVID-19. Germline values: CDR1 LGHNT, CDR2 FRNRAP. With V trimmed by 1 base and J by 0 bases, 14 bases remained unmatched. The CDR3 runs to 20 residues. TCRdb keeps only in-frame clones here, not all; method: immunoSEQ multiplex PCR. The table records hundreds of thousands of clones, 88% of them present only once. The clonotype comes from a woman aged 55 to 70 in a cohort exposed to, infected with or recovered from COVID-19 (not recorded which). The rearrangement uses TRBV12-5 and TRBJ2-1, with 8 bases that match TRBD2. Sequencing input: PBMCs or T cells enriched from blood (not recorded which). CDR3 nucleotides: TGTGCTAGTGGTTTGGCCACCAAACTTACTAGCGGCTTCTCCTACAATGAGCAGTTCTTC. It yields the protein CASGLATKLTSGFSYNEQFF.